This T cell receptor beta chain derives from a study of T-cell reconstitution after alpha-beta-depleted transplantation in children. During its preparation, the TCRbeta library received unique molecular identifiers. TCRdb re-derived calls from the PCR reads in MiXCR, one entry per CDR3 protein. The data hold approximately 400,000 distinct CDR3 sequences, with roughly 10% observed a single time. There are 15 residues in the CDR3. The trim removed 7 bases at V and 3 bases at J, leaving 9 bases unmatched. The germline gives CDR1 KGHDR, CDR2 SFDVKD. The chain has TRBV24-1 and TRBJ2-7; 9 bases match TRBD1. The material was PBMCs from the stem cell graft donor, obtained from the stem cell graft. This receptor was identified in a human donor who donated a stem cell graft to a child with acute myeloid leukemia. This CDR3 reads CATSDGTGNFYEQYF. Written as DNA, the CDR3 is TGTGCCACCAGCGATGGGACAGGGAATTTCTACGAGCAGTACTTC.